This T cell receptor (beta chain) was documented in a study of cytomegalovirus exposure and HLA in healthy donors. For this clone: What it recognizes is unknown.

Study observations and caveats: Later work found that TCR association rates differed between HLA loci; DRB1 had the most and HLA-C the fewest.

V trimming: 6 bases; J trimming: 8 bases; junction bases outside the gene matches: 11. The CDR3 extends over 14 amino acids. Germline loops: CDR1 SGHRS, CDR2 YFSETQ. PCR involved 60 Vbeta and 13 Jbeta primers. Sequencing was performed with immunoSEQ multiplex PCR; in TCRdb, only in-frame clones are kept and a portion is missing. The sample holds some 110,000 clones; around 70% are singletons and the top ten take just over 8.5%. The sequenced material came from PBMCs. This rearrangement joins TRBV5-1 to TRBJ2-3; TRBD2 agrees at 8 bases. The TCR comes from a man aged 25 to 40 in good health and CMV-seropositive. The DNA for the CDR3 is TGCGCCAGCACATCAGACAGTCGGGGGGGTACGCAGTATTTT. Amino acid sequence: CASTSDSRGGTQYF.